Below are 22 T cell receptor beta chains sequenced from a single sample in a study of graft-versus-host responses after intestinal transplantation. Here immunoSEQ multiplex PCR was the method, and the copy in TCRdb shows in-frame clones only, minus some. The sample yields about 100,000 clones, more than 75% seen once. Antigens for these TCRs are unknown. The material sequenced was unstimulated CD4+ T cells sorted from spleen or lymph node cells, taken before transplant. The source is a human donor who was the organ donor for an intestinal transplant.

This chain's CDR3 is CASSSTLGGRGSPLHF. In nucleotides, the CDR3 is TGCGCCAGCAGCTCGACCCTAGGTGGGCGCGGATCACCCCTCCACTTT. The chain uses TRBV5-1 and TRBJ1-6; D unresolved. Looked up from germline, CDR1 is SGHRS and CDR2 is YFSETQ. The germline V and J ends were trimmed by 3 bases and 10 bases, with 20 bases remaining between them. There are 16 residues in the CDR3.

CDR3 bases: TGTGCCAGCAAAAGGCAGGGGGGGACCTCCTCCTACGAGCAGTACTTC. This sequence encodes CASKRQGGTSSYEQYF. V and J are TRBV27 and TRBJ2-7, with D perhaps being TRBD1 or TRBD2 (7 bases each). The CDR3 consists of 16 residues. Germline V gene data show CDR1 as MNHEY and CDR2 as SMNVEV (reference sequence). The ends were cut back, 7 bases at V and 0 bases at J, with 19 bases in the middle.

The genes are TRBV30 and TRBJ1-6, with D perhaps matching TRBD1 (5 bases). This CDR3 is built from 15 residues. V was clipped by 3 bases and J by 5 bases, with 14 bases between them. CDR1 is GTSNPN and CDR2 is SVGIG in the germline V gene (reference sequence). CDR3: CAWRGHVGDNSPLHF. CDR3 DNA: TGTGCCTGGAGGGGCCATGTGGGGGATAATTCACCCCTCCACTTT.

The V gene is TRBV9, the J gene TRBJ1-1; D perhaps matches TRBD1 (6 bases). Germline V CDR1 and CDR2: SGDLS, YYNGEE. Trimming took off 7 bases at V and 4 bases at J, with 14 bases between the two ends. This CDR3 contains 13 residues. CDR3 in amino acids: CASGKGGGTEAFF. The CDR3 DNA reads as TGTGCCAGCGGCAAGGGGGGTGGCACTGAAGCTTTCTTT.

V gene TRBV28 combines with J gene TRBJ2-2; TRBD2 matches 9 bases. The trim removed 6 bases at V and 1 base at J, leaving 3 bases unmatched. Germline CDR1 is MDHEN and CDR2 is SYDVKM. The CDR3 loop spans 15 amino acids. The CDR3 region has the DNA TGTGCCAGCAGCTTTAGCGGGGGGAACACCGGGGAGCTGTTTTTT. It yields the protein CASSFSGGNTGELFF.

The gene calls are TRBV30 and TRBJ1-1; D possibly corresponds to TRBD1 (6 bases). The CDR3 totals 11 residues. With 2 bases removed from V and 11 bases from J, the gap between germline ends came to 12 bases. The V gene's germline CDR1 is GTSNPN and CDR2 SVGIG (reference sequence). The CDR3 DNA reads TGTGCCTGGAGTCAAACAGGGATCGCTTTCTTT. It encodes CAWSQTGIAFF.

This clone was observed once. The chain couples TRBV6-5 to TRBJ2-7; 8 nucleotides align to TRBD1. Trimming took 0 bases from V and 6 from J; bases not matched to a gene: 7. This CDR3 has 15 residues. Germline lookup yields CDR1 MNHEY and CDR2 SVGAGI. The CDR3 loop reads CASSYSFLTGAEQYF. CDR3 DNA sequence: TGTGCCAGCAGTTACTCTTTTTTGACAGGGGCCGAGCAGTACTTC.

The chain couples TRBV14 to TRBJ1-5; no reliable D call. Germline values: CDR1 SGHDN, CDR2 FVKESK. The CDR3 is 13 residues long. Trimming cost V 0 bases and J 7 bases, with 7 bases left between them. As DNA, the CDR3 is TGTGCCAGCAGCCAAGAGTTGGCGCAGCCCCAGCATTTT. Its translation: CASSQELAQPQHF.

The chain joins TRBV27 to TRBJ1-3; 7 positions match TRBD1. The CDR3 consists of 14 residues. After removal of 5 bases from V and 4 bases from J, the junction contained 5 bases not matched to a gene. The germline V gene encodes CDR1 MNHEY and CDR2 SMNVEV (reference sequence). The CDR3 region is CASSPLGQGNTIYF. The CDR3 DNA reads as TGTGCCAGCAGTCCCCTGGGACAGGGAAACACCATATATTTT.

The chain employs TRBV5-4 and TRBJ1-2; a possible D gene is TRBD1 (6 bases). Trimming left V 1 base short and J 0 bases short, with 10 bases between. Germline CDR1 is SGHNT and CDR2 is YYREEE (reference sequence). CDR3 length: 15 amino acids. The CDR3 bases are TGTGCCAGCAGCTTGACGGCAGGGGCTAACTATGGCTACACCTTC. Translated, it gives CASSLTAGANYGYTF.

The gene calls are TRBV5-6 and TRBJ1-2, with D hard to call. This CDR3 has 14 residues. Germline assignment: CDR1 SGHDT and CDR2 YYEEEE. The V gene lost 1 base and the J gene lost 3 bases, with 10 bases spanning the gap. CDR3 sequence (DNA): TGTGCCAGCAGCTTGTATATTCAGCACTATGGCTACACCTTC. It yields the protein CASSLYIQHYGYTF.

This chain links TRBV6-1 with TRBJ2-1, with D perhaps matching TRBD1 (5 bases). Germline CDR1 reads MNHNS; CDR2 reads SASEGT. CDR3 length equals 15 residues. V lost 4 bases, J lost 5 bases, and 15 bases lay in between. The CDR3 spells CASSVPTPGNNEQFF. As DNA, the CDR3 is TGTGCCAGCAGTGTACCAACGCCAGGGAACAATGAGCAGTTCTTC.

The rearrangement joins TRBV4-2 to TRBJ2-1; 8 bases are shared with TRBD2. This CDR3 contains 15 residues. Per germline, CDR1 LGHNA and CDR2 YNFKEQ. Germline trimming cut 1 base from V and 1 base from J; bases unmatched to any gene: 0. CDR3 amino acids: CASSQAGGSYNEQFF. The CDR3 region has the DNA TGTGCCAGCAGCCAAGCGGGGGGGTCCTACAATGAGCAGTTCTTC.

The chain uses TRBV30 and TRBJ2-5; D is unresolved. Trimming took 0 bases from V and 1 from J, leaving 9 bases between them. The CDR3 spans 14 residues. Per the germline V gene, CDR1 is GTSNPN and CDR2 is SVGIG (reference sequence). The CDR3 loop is CAWSVSRIQETQYF. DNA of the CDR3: TGTGCCTGGAGTGTTAGCCGGATCCAAGAGACCCAGTACTTC.

The CDR3 nucleotides are TGCGCCAGCAGCTTGGAACAGACCCACGGGAAGCAGTACTTC. Translating gives CASSLEQTHGKQYF. The genes are TRBV5-1 and TRBJ2-7, with a tentative D call TRBD2 (5 bases). This CDR3 has 14 residues. Trimming pared 0 bases from V and 8 bases from J, leaving 15 bases between. Germline assignment: CDR1 SGHRS and CDR2 YFSETQ.

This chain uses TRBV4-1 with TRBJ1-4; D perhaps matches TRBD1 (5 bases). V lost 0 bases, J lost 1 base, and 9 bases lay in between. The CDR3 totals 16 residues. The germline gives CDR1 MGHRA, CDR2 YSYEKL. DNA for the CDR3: TGCGCCAGCAGCCAAGATGTGACAGTAACTAATGAAAAACTGTTTTTT. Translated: CASSQDVTVTNEKLFF.

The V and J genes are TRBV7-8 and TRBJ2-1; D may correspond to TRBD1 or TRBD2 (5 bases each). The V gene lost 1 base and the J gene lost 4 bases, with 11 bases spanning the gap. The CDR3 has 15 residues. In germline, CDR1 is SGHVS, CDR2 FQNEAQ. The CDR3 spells CASSLGGTFYNEQFF. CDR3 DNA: TGTGCCAGCAGCTTAGGGGGGACCTTTTACAATGAGCAGTTCTTC. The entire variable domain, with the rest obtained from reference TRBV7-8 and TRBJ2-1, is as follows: GAGVSQSPRYKVAKRGQDVALRCDPISGHVSLFWYQQALGQGPEFLTYFQNEAQLDKSGLPSDRFFAERPEGSVSTLKIQRTQQEDSAVYLCASSLGGTFYNEQFFGPGTRLTVL.

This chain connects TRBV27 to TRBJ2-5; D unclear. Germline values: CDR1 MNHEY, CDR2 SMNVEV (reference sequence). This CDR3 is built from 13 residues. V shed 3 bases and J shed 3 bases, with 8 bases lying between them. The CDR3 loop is CASSFPEKETQYF. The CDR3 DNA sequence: TGTGCCAGCAGTTTCCCGGAAAAAGAGACCCAGTACTTC.

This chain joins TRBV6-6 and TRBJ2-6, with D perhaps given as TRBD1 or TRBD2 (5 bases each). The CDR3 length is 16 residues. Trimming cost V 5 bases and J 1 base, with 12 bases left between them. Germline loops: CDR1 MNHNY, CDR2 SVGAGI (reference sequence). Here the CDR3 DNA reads TGTGCCAGCAGTGCCGGGACGGGTTCTGGGGCCAACGTCCTGACTTTC. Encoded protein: CASSAGTGSGANVLTF.

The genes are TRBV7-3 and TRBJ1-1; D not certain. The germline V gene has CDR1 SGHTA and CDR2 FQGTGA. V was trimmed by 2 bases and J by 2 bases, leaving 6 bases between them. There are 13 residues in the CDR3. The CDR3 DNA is TGTGCCAGCAGCTTAGAAGGTAACACTGAAGCTTTCTTT. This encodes CASSLEGNTEAFF.

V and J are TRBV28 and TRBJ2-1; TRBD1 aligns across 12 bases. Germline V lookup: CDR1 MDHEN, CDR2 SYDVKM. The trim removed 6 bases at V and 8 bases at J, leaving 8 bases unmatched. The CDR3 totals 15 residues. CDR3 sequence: CASRTSGTGGHEQFF. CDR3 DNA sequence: TGTGCCAGCAGAACCTCCGGGACAGGGGGCCATGAGCAGTTCTTC.

CDR3 in amino acids: CASSYGETQYF. The DNA of the CDR3 is TGTGCCAGCAGTTACGGAGAGACCCAGTACTTC. The chain carries TRBV6-6 and TRBJ2-5; D gene uncertain. This CDR3 has 11 amino acids. The V end was cut by 2 bases, the J end by 4 bases, with 2 bases between. The germline CDR1 and CDR2 sequences are MNHNY and SVGAGI (reference sequence).